This TCR beta chain emerged from a study of blood T cells in healthy people across ages. General observations from the study: Older age went with lower TCR beta diversity per million T cells, in a roughly linear way. With naive T cell percentage, TCR beta diversity showed a strong correlation.

The individuals who served as donors were healthy Caucasians living in Russia, aged about 6 to 100. Total RNA was extracted at no less than 5 micrograms per sample. The authors ran a second PCR of about 7 to 11 cycles using a sample-barcoded 5' primer and a J-beta primer mix. MiXCR, run by TCRdb on the 5' RACE reads, gives a single entry per CDR3 protein. Of more than 1,400,000 distinct CDR3 sequences in the sample, 35% to 45% were seen once. As to this clonotype: Its antigen is as yet unknown.

Input material: blood. The sequence derives from a woman aged 18-30 years in good health.

The CDR3 coding sequence is TGCAGTGCCGTTAGCGGGAGGGGGTACGAGCAGTACTTC. It yields the protein CSAVSGRGYEQYF. The chain joins TRBV20-1 to TRBJ2-7; TRBD2 matches 11 bases. CDR3 length: 13 residues. Looked up from germline, CDR1 is DFQATT and CDR2 is SNEGSKA (reference sequence). Trimming at V came to 6 bases and at J to 4 bases, leaving 5 bases not matched to a gene.